The 16 T cell receptor beta chains presented below share a single source sample, sequenced in a study of T-cell reconstitution after alpha-beta-depleted transplantation in children. The TCRbeta library incorporated unique molecular identifiers. TCRdb processed the PCR reads anew with MiXCR; each CDR3 protein has one entry. The table lists some 530,000 distinct CDR3 sequences, under 15% of them singletons. Source: PBMCs from the stem cell graft donor, taken from the stem cell graft. These TCRs come from a human donor who donated a stem cell graft to a child with combined immunodeficiency.

This clonotype was found many times. The chain carries TRBV7-3 and TRBJ2-3; 7 bases agree with TRBD2. Germline CDR1 is SGHTA and CDR2 is FQGTGA. The CDR3 loop spans 14 amino acids. With 4 bases clipped from V and 0 bases from J, the junction kept 1 base outside the gene matches. The DNA for the CDR3 is TGTGCCAGCAGCTCACTAGCGAGCACAGATACGCAGTATTTT. It translates to CASSSLASTDTQYF.

The chain carries TRBV24-1 and TRBJ2-1, with TRBD1 matching 11 bases. The CDR3 has 18 residues. Germline V lookup: CDR1 KGHDR, CDR2 SFDVKD. Trimming removed 1 base from V and 4 bases from J; junction bases left unmatched: 8. The CDR3, as DNA: TGTGCCACCAGTGATTTATCCGGACAGGGGGCGCATTACAATGAGCAGTTCTTC. Its protein product is CATSDLSGQGAHYNEQFF.

This clonotype was observed a handful of times. The rearrangement links TRBV7-9 to TRBJ2-7, with TRBD1 matching 7 bases. The CDR3 consists of 16 residues. Germline V gene lookup returns CDR1 SEHNR and CDR2 FQNEAQ (reference sequence). Trimming took 5 bases from V and 3 from J; bases not matched to a gene: 13. The chain's CDR3 is CASSQARQGRFYEQYF. The CDR3 DNA reads TGTGCCAGCAGCCAAGCCCGACAGGGTAGGTTCTACGAGCAGTACTTC. The full variable domain, completed using reference TRBV7-9 and TRBJ2-7, is DTGVSQNPRHKITKRGQNVTFRCDPISEHNRLYWYRQTLGQGPEFLTYFQNEAQLEKSRLLSDRFSAERPKGSFSTLEIQRTEQGDSAMYLCASSQARQGRFYEQYFGPGTRLTVT.

The table lists this clonotype with a few counts. CDR3 in amino acids: CASSPPARLIAAFF. Here the CDR3 DNA reads TGTGCCAGCTCACCACCGGCTCGTCTAATAGCGGCTTTCTTT. The chain recombines TRBV18 with TRBJ1-1; D not resolved. The CDR3 loop spans 14 amino acids. CDR1 is KGHSH, CDR2 LQKENI, per germline. Trimming took off 0 bases at V and 11 bases at J, with 16 bases between the two ends.

This clonotype was detected only a few times. V gene TRBV12-3 or TRBV12-4 combines with J gene TRBJ2-3; D uncertain. V lost 7 bases to trimming and J lost 3 bases, with 11 bases between them. The CDR3 totals 13 residues. The chain's CDR3 is CASTLVITDTQYF. CDR3 nucleotide sequence: TGTGCCAGCACCCTAGTCATTACAGATACGCAGTATTTT.

This clonotype was seen a few times. The gene calls are TRBV7-2 and TRBJ2-7, with 8 bases that match TRBD1. Trimming at V came to 5 bases and at J to 2 bases, leaving 8 bases not matched to a gene. This CDR3 is 15 amino acids long. CDR1 and CDR2 from the germline V gene are SGHTA and FQGNSA. The CDR3 is CASSVTGTGAYEQYF. The CDR3 DNA sequence: TGTGCCAGCAGCGTAACCGGGACAGGAGCCTACGAGCAGTACTTC.

The chain joins TRBV27 to TRBJ1-2; 9 nucleotides align to TRBD1. The CDR3 is 15 amino acids. J lost 7 bases, V lost 5 bases, and 11 bases had no gene match. In germline, CDR1 is MNHEY, CDR2 SMNVEV (reference sequence). The CDR3 nucleotides read TGTGCCAGCAGTCCATGGGGACAGGGAGTTCTTGGCTACACCTTC. Encoded protein: CASSPWGQGVLGYTF.

As concerns this clonotype: It may be a read error: a sequence one base away is much more abundant. The chain recombines TRBV5-1 with TRBJ2-7; D perhaps matches TRBD1 (5 bases). This CDR3 spans 12 amino acids. V was trimmed by 1 base and J by 7 bases, leaving 9 bases between them. Germline V lookup: CDR1 SGHRS, CDR2 YFSETQ. CDR3 coding DNA: TGCGCCAGCAGCTTGTGGCAGGGTGAGCAGTACTTC. Translating it yields CASSLWQGEQYF.

Many counts were recorded for this clonotype. The V and J genes are TRBV9 and TRBJ2-1; TRBD1 matches 8 bases. Trimming removed 0 bases from V and 10 bases from J; junction bases left unmatched: 0. From germline, CDR1 is SGDLS and CDR2 YYNGEE. The length of the CDR3 is 12 residues. CDR3 residues: CASSVDRGEQFF. In DNA form, the CDR3 reads TGTGCCAGCAGCGTAGACAGGGGGGAGCAGTTCTTC.

J is TRBJ2-1 and V is TRBV4-3; D is unresolved. CDR1 and CDR2 from the germline V gene are LGHNA and YSLEER. Trimming pared 0 bases from V and 8 bases from J, leaving 8 bases between. The length of the CDR3 is 13 residues. The chain's CDR3 is CASSQDAYDEQFF. CDR3 in DNA: TGCGCCAGCAGCCAAGATGCGTATGATGAGCAGTTCTTC.

This clonotype was counted many times. V gene TRBV12-3 or TRBV12-4 combines with J gene TRBJ2-3; D is possibly TRBD1 or TRBD2 (5 bases each). Trimming pared 6 bases from V and 0 bases from J, leaving 10 bases between. The CDR3 consists of 14 residues. CDR3 residues: CASRGRISTDTQYF. The CDR3 DNA is TGTGCCAGCAGGGGACGGATCAGCACAGATACGCAGTATTTT.

This clonotype was counted a few times. This chain uses TRBV5-6 with TRBJ1-2; D is possibly TRBD1 (5 bases). Germline CDR1 is SGHDT and CDR2 is YYEEEE. CDR3 length equals 16 residues. V lost 4 bases, J lost 0 bases, and 16 bases lay in between. In nucleotides, the CDR3 is TGTGCCAGCAGCCGGGGGTCTGGAATAGCTAACTATGGCTACACCTTC. This gives the protein CASSRGSGIANYGYTF. The full variable domain, completed using reference TRBV5-6 and TRBJ1-2, is DAGVTQSPTHLIKTRGQQVTLRCSPKSGHDTVSWYQQALGQGPQFIFQYYEEEERQRGNFPDRFSGHQFPNYSSELNVNALLLGDSALYLCASSRGSGIANYGYTFGSGTRLTVV.

The genes are TRBV7-2 and TRBJ2-3, with 9 bases matching TRBD1. There are 15 residues in the CDR3. With 3 bases clipped from V and 6 bases from J, the junction kept 7 bases outside the gene matches. Germline-derived CDR1 and CDR2 are SGHTA and FQGNSA. The CDR3 protein is CASSLGTGKADTQYF. The CDR3, as DNA: TGTGCCAGCAGCTTGGGGACAGGGAAAGCGGATACGCAGTATTTT.

This clonotype was detected many times. The rearrangement joins TRBV5-1 to TRBJ2-5, with D possibly matching TRBD2 (6 bases). Looked up from germline, CDR1 is SGHRS and CDR2 is YFSETQ. The CDR3 is 15 residues long. Trimming took 0 bases from V and 5 from J, leaving 14 bases between them. The DNA for the CDR3 is TGCGCCAGCAGCTTGGATGGTGGGGGGAGCGAGACCCAGTACTTC. This codes for CASSLDGGGSETQYF.

In this sample, this clonotype turned up a few times. The genes are TRBV12-3 or TRBV12-4 and TRBJ1-1; possible D gene TRBD1, 5 bases. V was trimmed by 3 bases and J by 6 bases, leaving 8 bases between them. This CDR3 region has 12 residues. The CDR3 nucleotides read TGTGCCAGCAGTTTCCCCAGGGCTGAAGCTTTCTTT. Encoded protein: CASSFPRAEAFF.

V gene TRBV29-1 combines with J gene TRBJ1-1, with a tentative D call TRBD1 (5 bases). Between the trimmed V and J ends, which lost 3 bases and 1 base, there was a span of 18 bases. The CDR3 is 16 residues long. Germline V lookup: CDR1 SQVTM, CDR2 ANQGSEA. Here the CDR3 reads CSVEDNRGRSNTEAFF. CDR3 in DNA: TGCAGCGTTGAGGATAATCGGGGCCGCTCGAACACTGAAGCTTTCTTT.